Reported below is one T cell receptor (beta chain). Its antigen remains unidentified. This specimen belongs to a study of T cells in narcolepsy. As for the study in general: Donors had narcolepsy type 1 or type 2, or were healthy controls. Study outcomes and limitations: Comparing one patient's CSF and blood CD4+ clonotypes highlighted HCRT- and TRIB2-specific autoreactive clonotypes. No autoreactive T cell clone sequences appeared in some memory CD4+ repertoires. Blood of same and different patients, but not healthy controls, reportedly held recurring autoreactive clonotypes.

The germline V gene has CDR1 MNHEY and CDR2 SVGAGI. V lost 6 bases and J 0 bases, leaving 12 bases between the germline ends. The CDR3 length is 15 residues. TCRdb keeps only in-frame clones here, not all; method: immunoSEQ multiplex PCR. The data show 30,000 or so clones, with roughly four fifths seen just once and about 1.1% held by the top ten. The sequence was collected from a human donor with narcolepsy. The chain uses TRBV6-5 and TRBJ2-1, with a tentative D call TRBD1 (5 bases). The specimen was CD45RA- memory CD4+ T cells from PBMCs. The CDR3 protein is CASRQDRSSYNEQFF. CDR3 bases: TGTGCCAGCAGACAGGACCGGAGCTCCTACAATGAGCAGTTCTTC.